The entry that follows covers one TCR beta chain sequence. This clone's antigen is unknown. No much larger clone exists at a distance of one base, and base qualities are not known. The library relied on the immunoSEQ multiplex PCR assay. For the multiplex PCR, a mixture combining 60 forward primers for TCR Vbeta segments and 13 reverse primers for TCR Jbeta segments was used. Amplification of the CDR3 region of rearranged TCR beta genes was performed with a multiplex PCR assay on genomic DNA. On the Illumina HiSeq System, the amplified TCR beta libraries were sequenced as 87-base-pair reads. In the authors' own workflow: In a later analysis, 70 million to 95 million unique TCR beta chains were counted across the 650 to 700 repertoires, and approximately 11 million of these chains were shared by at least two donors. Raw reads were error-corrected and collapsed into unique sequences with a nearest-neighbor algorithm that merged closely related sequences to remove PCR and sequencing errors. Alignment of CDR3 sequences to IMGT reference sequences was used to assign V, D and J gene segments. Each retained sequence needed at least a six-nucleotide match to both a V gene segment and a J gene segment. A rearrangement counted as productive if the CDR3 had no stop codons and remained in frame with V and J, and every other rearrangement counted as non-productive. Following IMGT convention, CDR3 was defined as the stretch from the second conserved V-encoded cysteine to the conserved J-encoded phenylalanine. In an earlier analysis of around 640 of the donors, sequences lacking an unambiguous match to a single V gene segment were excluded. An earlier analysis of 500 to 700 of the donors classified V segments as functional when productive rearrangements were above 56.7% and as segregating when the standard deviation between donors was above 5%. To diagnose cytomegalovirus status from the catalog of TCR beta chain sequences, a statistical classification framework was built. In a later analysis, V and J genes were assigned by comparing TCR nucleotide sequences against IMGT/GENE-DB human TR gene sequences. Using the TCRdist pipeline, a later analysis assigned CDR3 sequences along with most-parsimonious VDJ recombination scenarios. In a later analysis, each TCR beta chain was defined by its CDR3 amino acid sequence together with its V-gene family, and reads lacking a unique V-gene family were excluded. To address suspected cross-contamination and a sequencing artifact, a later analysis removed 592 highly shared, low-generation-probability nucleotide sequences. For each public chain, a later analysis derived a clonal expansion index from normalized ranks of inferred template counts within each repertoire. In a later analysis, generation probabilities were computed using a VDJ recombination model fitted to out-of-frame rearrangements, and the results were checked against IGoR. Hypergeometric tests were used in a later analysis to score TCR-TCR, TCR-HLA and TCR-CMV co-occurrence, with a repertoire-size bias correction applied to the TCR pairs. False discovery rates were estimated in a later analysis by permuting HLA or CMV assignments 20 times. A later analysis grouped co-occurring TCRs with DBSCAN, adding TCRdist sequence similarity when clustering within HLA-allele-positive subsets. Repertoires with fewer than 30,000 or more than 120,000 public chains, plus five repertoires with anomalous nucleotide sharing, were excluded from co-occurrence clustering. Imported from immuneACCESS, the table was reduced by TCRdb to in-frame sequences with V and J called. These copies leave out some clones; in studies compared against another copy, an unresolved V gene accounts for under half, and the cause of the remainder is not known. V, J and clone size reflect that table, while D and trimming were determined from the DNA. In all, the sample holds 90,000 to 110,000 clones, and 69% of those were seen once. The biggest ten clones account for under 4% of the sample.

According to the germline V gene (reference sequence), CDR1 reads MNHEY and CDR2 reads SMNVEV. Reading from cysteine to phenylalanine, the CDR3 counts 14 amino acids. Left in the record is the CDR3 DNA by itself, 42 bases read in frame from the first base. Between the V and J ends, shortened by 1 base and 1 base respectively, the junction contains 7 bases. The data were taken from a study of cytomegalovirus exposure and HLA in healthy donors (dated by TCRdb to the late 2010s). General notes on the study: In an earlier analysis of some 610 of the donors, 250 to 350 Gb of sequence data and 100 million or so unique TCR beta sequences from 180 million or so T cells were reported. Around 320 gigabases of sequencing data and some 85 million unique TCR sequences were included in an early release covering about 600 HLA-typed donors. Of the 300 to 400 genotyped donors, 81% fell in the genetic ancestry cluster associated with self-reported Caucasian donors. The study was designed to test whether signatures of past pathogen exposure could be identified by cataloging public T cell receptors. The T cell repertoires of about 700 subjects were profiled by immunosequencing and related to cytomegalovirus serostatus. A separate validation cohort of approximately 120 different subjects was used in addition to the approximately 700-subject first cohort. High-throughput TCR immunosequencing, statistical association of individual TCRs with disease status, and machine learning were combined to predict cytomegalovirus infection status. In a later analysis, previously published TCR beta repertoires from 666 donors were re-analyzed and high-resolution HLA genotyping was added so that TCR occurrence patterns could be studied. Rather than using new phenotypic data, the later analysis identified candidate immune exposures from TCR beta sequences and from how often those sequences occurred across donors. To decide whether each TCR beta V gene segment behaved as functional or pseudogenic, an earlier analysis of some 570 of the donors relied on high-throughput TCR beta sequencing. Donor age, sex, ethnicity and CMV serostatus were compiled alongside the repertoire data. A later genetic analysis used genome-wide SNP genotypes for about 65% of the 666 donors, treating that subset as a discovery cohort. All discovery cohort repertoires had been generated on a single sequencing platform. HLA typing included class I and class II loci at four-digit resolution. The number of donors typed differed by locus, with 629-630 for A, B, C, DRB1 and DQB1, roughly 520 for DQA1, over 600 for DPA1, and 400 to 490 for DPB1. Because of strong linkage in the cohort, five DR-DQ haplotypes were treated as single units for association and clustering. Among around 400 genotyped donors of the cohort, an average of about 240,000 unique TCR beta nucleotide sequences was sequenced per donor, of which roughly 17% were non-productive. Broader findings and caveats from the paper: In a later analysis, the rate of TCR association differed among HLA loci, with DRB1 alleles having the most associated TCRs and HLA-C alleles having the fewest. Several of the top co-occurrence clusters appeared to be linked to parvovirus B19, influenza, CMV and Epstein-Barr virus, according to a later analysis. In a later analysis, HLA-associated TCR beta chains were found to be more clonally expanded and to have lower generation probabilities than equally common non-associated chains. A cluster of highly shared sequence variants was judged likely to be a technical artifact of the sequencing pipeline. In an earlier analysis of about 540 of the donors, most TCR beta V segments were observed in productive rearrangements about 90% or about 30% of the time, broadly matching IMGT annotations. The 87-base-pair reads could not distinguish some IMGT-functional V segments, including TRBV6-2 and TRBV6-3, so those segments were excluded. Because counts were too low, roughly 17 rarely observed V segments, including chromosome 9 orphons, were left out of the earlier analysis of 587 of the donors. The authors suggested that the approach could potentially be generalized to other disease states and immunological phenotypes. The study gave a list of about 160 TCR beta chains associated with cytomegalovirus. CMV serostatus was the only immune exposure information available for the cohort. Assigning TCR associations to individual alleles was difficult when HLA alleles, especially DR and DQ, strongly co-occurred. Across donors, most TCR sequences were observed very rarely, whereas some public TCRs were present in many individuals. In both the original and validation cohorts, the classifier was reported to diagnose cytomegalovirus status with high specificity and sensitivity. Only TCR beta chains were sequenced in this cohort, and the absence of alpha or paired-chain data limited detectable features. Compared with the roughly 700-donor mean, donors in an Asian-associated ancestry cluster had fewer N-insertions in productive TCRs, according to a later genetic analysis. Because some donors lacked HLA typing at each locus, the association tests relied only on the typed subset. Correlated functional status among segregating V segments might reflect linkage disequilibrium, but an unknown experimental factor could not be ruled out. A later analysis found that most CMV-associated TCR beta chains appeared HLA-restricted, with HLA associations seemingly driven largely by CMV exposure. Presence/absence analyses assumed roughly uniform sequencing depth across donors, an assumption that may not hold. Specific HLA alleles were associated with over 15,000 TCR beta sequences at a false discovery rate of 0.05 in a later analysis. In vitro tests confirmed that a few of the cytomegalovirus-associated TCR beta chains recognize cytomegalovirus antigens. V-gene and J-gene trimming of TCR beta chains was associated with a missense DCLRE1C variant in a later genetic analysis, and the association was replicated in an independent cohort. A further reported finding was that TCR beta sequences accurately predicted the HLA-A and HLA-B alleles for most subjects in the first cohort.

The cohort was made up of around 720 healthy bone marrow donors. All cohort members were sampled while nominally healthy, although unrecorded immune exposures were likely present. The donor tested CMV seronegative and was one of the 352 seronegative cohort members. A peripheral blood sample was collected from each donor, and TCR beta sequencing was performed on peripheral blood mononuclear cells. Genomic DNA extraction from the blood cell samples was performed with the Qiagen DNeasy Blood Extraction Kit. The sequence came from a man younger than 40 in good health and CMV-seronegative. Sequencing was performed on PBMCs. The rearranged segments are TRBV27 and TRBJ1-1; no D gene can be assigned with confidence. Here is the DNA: TGTGCCAGCAGTTTATATCAGTCGAACACTGAAGCTTTCTTT. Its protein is CASSLYQSNTEAFF.